This T cell receptor (beta chain) was captured in a study of cytomegalovirus exposure and HLA in healthy donors (dated by TCRdb to 2016 to 2017). About the investigation overall: An earlier analysis of approximately 640 of the donors reported about 250 Gb of sequence data and some 120 million unique TCR beta sequences from 150 million to 200 million T cells. HLA typing covered class I and class II loci at four-digit resolution. To predict cytomegalovirus infection status, the study combined high-throughput TCR immunosequencing, statistical association of individual TCRs with disease status, and machine learning. All discovery cohort repertoires had been generated using a single sequencing platform. In a later analysis, previously published TCR beta repertoires from 600 to 850 donors were re-analyzed and high-resolution HLA genotyping was added so that TCR occurrence patterns could be studied. About 300 gigabases of sequencing data and around 90 million unique TCR sequences made up an early release that covered approximately 700 HLA-typed donors. The aim of the study was to test whether cataloging public T cell receptors could identify signatures of past pathogen exposure. Rather than drawing on any new phenotypic data, the later analysis identified candidate immune exposures from TCR beta sequences and the way those sequences occurred across donors. A later genetic analysis took genome-wide SNP genotypes for about 55% of the roughly 670 donors and used that subset as a discovery cohort. In addition to the first cohort of 666 subjects, a separate validation cohort of approximately 130 different subjects was used. In an earlier analysis of 500 to 650 of the donors, high-throughput TCR beta sequencing was used to judge whether each TCR beta V gene segment behaved as functional or pseudogenic. The genetic ancestry cluster associated with self-reported Caucasian donors included around four fifths of the roughly 380 genotyped donors. The study used immunosequencing to profile the T cell repertoires of approximately 650 subjects and linked those repertoires to cytomegalovirus serostatus. A handful of DR-DQ haplotypes were handled as single units for association and clustering because linkage in the cohort was strong. Across roughly 420 genotyped donors of the cohort, an average of approximately 200,000 unique TCR beta nucleotide sequences per donor were sequenced, and roughly 20% of those sequences were non-productive. Donor age, sex, ethnicity and CMV serostatus were compiled alongside the repertoire data. The number of typed donors differed by locus: 629-630 for A, B, C, DRB1 and DQB1; approximately 520 for DQA1; over 600 for DPA1; and around 490 for DPB1.

In total, about 650 healthy bone marrow donors made up the cohort. At the time of sampling, every cohort member was nominally healthy, though immune exposures that went unrecorded were likely present. The donor tested CMV seropositive, placing the donor among the roughly 300 seropositive members of the cohort. Every donor gave a peripheral blood sample, and the peripheral blood mononuclear cells from that sample were used for TCR beta sequencing. The Qiagen DNeasy Blood Extraction Kit was used to extract genomic DNA from the blood cell samples. Library preparation employed the immunoSEQ multiplex PCR assay. The multiplex PCR relied on a mix of 60 forward primers for TCR Vbeta segments and 13 reverse primers for TCR Jbeta segments. The CDR3 region of rearranged TCR beta genes was amplified from genomic DNA with a multiplex PCR assay. The amplified TCR beta libraries were sequenced on the Illumina HiSeq System as 87-base-pair reads. As for the authors' bioinformatics: Across the 670 or so repertoires, a later analysis counted some 81 million unique TCR beta chains, around 10 million of which were shared by at least two donors. To remove PCR and sequencing errors, raw reads were error-corrected and collapsed into unique sequences using a nearest-neighbor algorithm that merged closely related sequences. V, D and J gene segments were assigned by aligning CDR3 sequences to IMGT reference sequences. For a sequence to be retained, a match of at least six nucleotides to both a V gene segment and a J gene segment was required. Rearrangements were classified as productive when the CDR3 lacked stop codons and remained in frame with V and J, and all other rearrangements were classified as non-productive. Following IMGT convention, CDR3 was defined as the stretch from the second conserved V-encoded cysteine to the conserved J-encoded phenylalanine. Sequences without an unambiguous match to a single V gene segment were excluded from the earlier analysis of a few hundred of the donors. In an earlier analysis of several hundred of the donors, V segments were called functional above 56.7% productive rearrangements and were called segregating when the between-donor standard deviation exceeded 5%. A statistical classification framework was developed to diagnose cytomegalovirus status using the catalog of TCR beta chain sequences. V and J gene assignment, in a later analysis, came from comparing TCR nucleotide sequences with IMGT/GENE-DB human TR gene sequences. The TCRdist pipeline was used in a later analysis to assign CDR3 sequences and most-parsimonious VDJ recombination scenarios. In a later analysis, every TCR beta chain was defined by the combination of its CDR3 amino acid sequence and its V-gene family, and reads without a unique V-gene family were dropped. In a later analysis, a few hundred highly shared, low-generation-probability nucleotide sequences were removed to address suspected cross-contamination and a sequencing artifact. A later analysis calculated a clonal expansion index for each public chain from normalized within-repertoire ranks of inferred template counts. In a later analysis, generation probabilities were computed with a VDJ recombination model fitted to out-of-frame rearrangements, and the resulting probabilities were checked against IGoR. A later analysis scored TCR-TCR, TCR-HLA and TCR-CMV co-occurrence with hypergeometric tests, applying a repertoire-size bias correction to TCR pairs. In a later analysis, false discovery rates were estimated by permuting HLA or CMV assignments 20 times. In a later analysis, co-occurring TCRs were grouped using DBSCAN, with TCRdist sequence similarity added in when clustering inside HLA-allele-positive subsets. For co-occurrence clustering, repertoires with fewer than 30,000 or more than 120,000 public chains were excluded, along with roughly five repertoires with anomalous nucleotide sharing. TCRdb stores this immuneACCESS table with in-frame sequences only. Part of the clones is absent; in the studies checked, under half of the shortfall reflects unresolved V genes, and no reason is known for the rest. That table gives V, J and clone size, and the DNA gave D and trimming. The sample includes over 150,000 clones, with roughly 75% observed a single time. 1% of the sample rests with the top ten.

Note on this clone: What this receptor recognizes is not known. Per-base quality was not reported, and no clone a single base away is much larger than it.

From the cysteine through the phenylalanine, the CDR3 covers 15 amino acids. The entry retains the CDR3 DNA only, 45 bases that are in frame from base 1. Trimming removed 0 bases from V and 5 bases from J, leaving 10 bases between the germline ends. From the germline V gene, CDR1 is MNHEY and CDR2 is SVGAGI. Overall results and qualifications from the work: Immune exposure information for the cohort was limited to CMV serostatus. Because some donors lacked HLA typing at each locus, the association tests relied only on the typed subset. Broadly in line with IMGT annotations, most TCR beta V segments showed up in productive rearrangements about 87% or about 30% of the time in an earlier analysis of under 700 of the donors. In a later analysis, some 18,000 TCR beta sequences were associated with specific HLA alleles at a false discovery rate of 0.05. It was suggested by the authors that the approach could potentially be generalized to other disease states and immunological phenotypes. A further reported finding was that TCR beta sequences accurately predicted the HLA-A and HLA-B alleles for most subjects in the first cohort. While some public TCRs were present in many individuals, most TCR sequences turned up only very rarely across donors. A later analysis found that most CMV-associated TCR beta chains appeared HLA-restricted, with HLA associations seemingly driven largely by CMV exposure. A later genetic analysis reported fewer N-insertions in productive TCRs among donors in an Asian-associated ancestry cluster than the roughly 700-donor mean. V-gene and J-gene trimming of TCR beta chains was associated with a missense DCLRE1C variant in a later genetic analysis, and the association was replicated in an independent cohort. In a later analysis, the rate of TCR association differed among HLA loci, with DRB1 alleles having the most associated TCRs and HLA-C alleles having the fewest. Linkage disequilibrium might explain the correlated functional status among segregating V segments, but an unknown experimental factor could not be excluded. A cluster of highly shared sequence variants was judged likely to represent a technical artifact of the sequencing pipeline. In a later analysis, HLA-associated TCR beta chains showed more clonal expansion and lower generation probabilities than non-associated chains that were equally common. Several of the top co-occurrence clusters appeared to be linked to parvovirus B19, influenza, CMV and Epstein-Barr virus, according to a later analysis. Cytomegalovirus status was reported to be diagnosed by the classifier with high specificity and sensitivity in both the original and validation cohorts. In this cohort, only TCR beta chains were sequenced, and detectable features were limited by the absence of alpha or paired-chain data. Because counts were too low, more than 15 rarely observed V segments, including chromosome 9 orphons, were left out of the earlier analysis of 587 of the donors. Because the 87-base-pair reads could not distinguish some IMGT-functional V segments, including TRBV6-2 and TRBV6-3, those segments were excluded. Three of the identified cytomegalovirus-associated TCR beta chains were confirmed in vitro to be specific for cytomegalovirus antigens. The study listed 164 TCR beta chains as associated with cytomegalovirus. The presence/absence analyses assumed that sequencing depth was roughly uniform across donors, and that assumption may not be true. When HLA alleles, especially DR and DQ, strongly co-occurred, TCR associations were difficult to assign to individual alleles.

The sequence derives from a woman between 45 and 65 years old in good health and CMV-seropositive. The V and J genes are TRBV6-5 and TRBJ1-4; no confident D gene assignment can be made. Sequenced sample: PBMCs. This receptor has the CDR3 CASSYSPTKNEKLFF. The DNA sequence is given as TGTGCCAGCAGTTACTCACCGACTAAGAATGAAAAACTGTTTTTT.